A selection of T cell receptor beta chains follows, all from one sample in a study of cytomegalovirus exposure and HLA in healthy donors. Produced via immunoSEQ multiplex PCR; TCRdb's table is partial and in-frame only. Found here are 100,000 to 150,000 clones; the top ten clones hold about 2.3%. The source material was PBMCs. The receptor set was obtained from a middle-aged man in good health and CMV-seronegative. The CDR3 runs from the conserved cysteine through the conserved F or W. D genes are given only for firm matches. Clone sizes are given selectively: once, few, many, or a class where the clone is expanded.

TRBJ2-3	-	TRBV2	TRBD2	TGTGCCAGCAGTGAACCAAAATTGGGACTAGCGGGAGCAGGAGGCACAGATACGCAGTATTTT	CASSEPKLGLAGAGGTDTQYF
TRBJ2-3	-	TRBV7-9	TRBD2	TGTGCCAGCAGAGTTAGCGGGAGCACAGATACGCAGTATTTT	CASRVSGSTDTQYF
TRBJ1-1	-	TRBV6-5	TRBD1	TGTGCCAGCAGCGACAGGGGTCCTGAAGCTTTCTTT	CASSDRGPEAFF
TRBJ2-5	-	TRBV28	TRBD2	TGTGCCAGCAGTGTTACCGGGACTATAGGGGAGACCCAGTACTTC	CASSVTGTIGETQYF
TRBJ1-1	-	TRBV7-8	-	TGTGCCAGCAGCTTAGGTCGGGGGAAATTCCCTGAAGCTTTCTTT	CASSLGRGKFPEAFF
TRBJ2-1	medium-sized	TRBV28	TRBD2	TGTGCCAGCAGTTTAGCGGGAGAGTTGCACAATGAGCAGTTCTTC	CASSLAGELHNEQFF
TRBJ1-2	-	TRBV5-8	-	TGTGCCAGCTCCCGATCGGGTTATGGCTACACCTTC	CASSRSGYGYTF
TRBJ1-1	-	TRBV5-6	TRBD1	TGTGCCAGCAGCTTGCAAAACAGGGGGACTGAAGCTTTCTTT	CASSLQNRGTEAFF
TRBJ2-1	-	TRBV11-3	TRBD2	TGTGCCAGCAGCCACGGGACTAGCGGGAGGGATGAGCAGTTCTTC	CASSHGTSGRDEQFF
TRBJ2-7	-	TRBV5-6	TRBD1	TGTGCCAGCAGTCCCGGGACAGGTTACTCCTACGAGCAGTACTTC	CASSPGTGYSYEQYF
TRBJ2-7	-	TRBV27	TRBD2	TGTGCCAGGGCGACACGGAGACTAGCGGGAGTCGGCTACGAGCAGTACTTC	CARATRRLAGVGYEQYF
TRBJ2-2	-	TRBV6-6	-	TGTGCCAGCAGTGCCCCCCGGACACCGAACACCGGGGAGCTGTTTTTT	CASSAPRTPNTGELFF
TRBJ2-7	-	TRBV27	-	TGTGCCAGCAGTTTATCCTGGGGGGACGGGCAGTACTTC	CASSLSWGDGQYF
TRBJ2-1	-	TRBV5-6	-	TGTGCCAGCAGCTTAGAAGCGAGGTACAATGAGCAGTTCTTC	CASSLEARYNEQFF
TRBJ1-1	-	TRBV5-1	-	TGCGCCAGCAGCTTGGTTGGGGCAACGCCGAACACTGAAGCTTTCTTT	CASSLVGATPNTEAFF
TRBJ1-5	-	TRBV5-1	TRBD1	TGCGCCAGCAGGTCGGAGACAGGGCAGCCCCAGCATTTT	CASRSETGQPQHF
TRBJ2-1	-	TRBV5-1	-	TGCGCCAGCAGCGGCGGTCTTCGGGTCGAGCAGTTCTTC	CASSGGLRVEQFF
TRBJ2-5	-	TRBV7-9	TRBD1	TGTGCCAGCAGCTTTCTGACAGGGGGCCATATGGAGACCCAGTACTTC	CASSFLTGGHMETQYF
TRBJ2-2	-	TRBV5-6	-	TGTGCCAGCACCCTCTATGACTCCCCAAGGGGGCTGTTTTTT	CASTLYDSPRGLFF
TRBJ2-7	-	TRBV5-1	-	TGCGCCAGCAGCTTGGAAACGGCGGGTTCCTACGAGCAGTACTTC	CASSLETAGSYEQYF
TRBJ1-2	-	TRBV2	-	TGTGCCAGCAGGTCAACAGGTTCGGAGAGCTATGGCTACACCTTC	CASRSTGSESYGYTF
TRBJ2-7	-	TRBV6-5	-	TGTGCCAGCGGCAGGGTGGAGCAGTACTTC	CASGRVEQYF
TRBJ1-1	-	TRBV6-1	-	TGTGCCAGCAGCCCGACTCTTTTGAACACTGAAGCTTTCTTT	CASSPTLLNTEAFF
TRBJ1-2	-	TRBV30	-	TGTGCCTGGAGTGCCTTCAGTCCGAGCGTGAACTATGGCTACACCTTC	CAWSAFSPSVNYGYTF
TRBJ1-3	-	TRBV5-1	-	TGCGCCAGCAGCTCTCAGTGGGCTTCTGGAAACACCATATATTTT	CASSSQWASGNTIYF
TRBJ2-1	-	TRBV5-1	-	TGCGCCAGCAGCTTGGCCGCACCGTACAGCTCCTACAATGAGCAGTTCTTC	CASSLAAPYSSYNEQFF
TRBJ2-7	-	TRBV29-1	-	TGCAGCGTCCGAGTACAGGCGGATTACGAGCAGTACTTC	CSVRVQADYEQYF
TRBJ2-7	-	TRBV11-2	TRBD2	TGTGCCAGCAGCGTAGCTCCGGGACTAGCGGCAACCTACGAGCAGTACTTC	CASSVAPGLAATYEQYF
TRBJ2-5	-	TRBV6-4	-	TGTGCCAGCAGTGAAGGGAAGGGAGGCCCAGAGACCCAGTACTTC	CASSEGKGGPETQYF
TRBJ2-5	-	TRBV27	-	TGTGCCAGCAGTTTACATTTGGAGGAGACCCAGTACTTC	CASSLHLEETQYF
TRBJ1-2	-	TRBV29-1	-	TGCAGCGTTGCCGGTAACTATGGCTACACCTTC	CSVAGNYGYTF
TRBJ2-5	-	TRBV19	TRBD2	TGTGCCAGTAGTTGGGGGGGACTAGCGGGAGAGCAAGAGACCCAGTACTTC	CASSWGGLAGEQETQYF
TRBJ1-2	-	TRBV29-1	-	TGCAGCGTTGATGGAGGGCCAGTCTATGGCTACACCTTC	CSVDGGPVYGYTF
TRBJ1-3	-	TRBV5-4	-	TGTGCCAGCAGCCGGGGGGCACTAAACACCATATATTTT	CASSRGALNTIYF
TRBJ1-4	-	TRBV2	TRBD1	TGTGCCAGTCACAGGGGGACTAATGAAAAACTGTTTTTT	CASHRGTNEKLFF
TRBJ1-5	-	TRBV6-6	TRBD1	TGTGCCAGCAGTCAACGGGACAGTAGCAATCAGCCCCAGCATTTT	CASSQRDSSNQPQHF
TRBJ2-1	-	TRBV11-1	-	TGTGCCAGCAGCTCCAATAGATTAAATGAGCAGTTCTTC	CASSSNRLNEQFF
TRBJ1-2	-	TRBV27	-	TGTGCCAGCACCACTGACGTCACGCAGGGTGGCTACACCTTC	CASTTDVTQGGYTF
TRBJ2-5	-	TRBV2	TRBD1	TGTGCCAGCAGTGACAAATCCAGGGGGCTGGAGACCCAGTACTTC	CASSDKSRGLETQYF
TRBJ1-6	-	TRBV9	-	TGTGCCAGCAGCGTAGGGGTCGGACAGAGCTCCTATAATTCACCCCTCCACTTT	CASSVGVGQSSYNSPLHF
TRBJ1-2	-	TRBV19	-	TGTGCCAGTAGTATGGGGCGATCCTATGGCTACACCTTC	CASSMGRSYGYTF
TRBJ2-2	-	TRBV28	TRBD2	TGTGCCAGCAGCTCGACCGGGACTAGCGGGAGAGGGTCCCCCGGGGAGCTGTTTTTT	CASSSTGTSGRGSPGELFF
TRBJ2-7	-	TRBV27	TRBD1	TGTGCCAGCAGACGACAGGGGAGCTACGAGCAGTACTTC	CASRRQGSYEQYF
TRBJ2-7	-	TRBV27	TRBD2	TGTGCCAGCAATGAGCGGGAGGGTTCCTACGAGCAGTACTTC	CASNEREGSYEQYF
TRBJ1-3	-	TRBV5-4	TRBD1	TGTGCCAGCAGCACCCTTCAGGGGGCCGGAAACACCATATATTTT	CASSTLQGAGNTIYF
TRBJ2-3	-	TRBV6-4	-	TGTGCCAGCAGTGGGTCTACCACAGATACGCAGTATTTT	CASSGSTTDTQYF
TRBJ2-3	-	TRBV4-2	TRBD2	TGTGCCAGCAGCCAAGATTTCCCGGGGGGGGATACGCAGTATTTT	CASSQDFPGGDTQYF
TRBJ2-7	-	TRBV11-3	-	TGTGCCGGCAGCTTAGAGGCCATTCCGGGAGTCTACGAGCAGTACTTC	CAGSLEAIPGVYEQYF
TRBJ1-6	-	TRBV13	-	TGTGCCAGCAGCCACGCGACCTACAGGGTTAATTCACCCCTCCACTTT	CASSHATYRVNSPLHF
TRBJ1-4	-	TRBV27	-	TGTGCCAGCAGCTCCCCGGGGAGGCAGGGAGACGAAAAACTGTTTTTT	CASSSPGRQGDEKLFF
TRBJ1-2	-	TRBV28	-	TGTGCCAGCAGGCAACAATCCTATGGCTACACCTTC	CASRQQSYGYTF
TRBJ2-7	-	TRBV18	TRBD2	TGTGCCAGCTCCCCTGCGGGAGGCCCCTACGAGCAGTACTTC	CASSPAGGPYEQYF
TRBJ2-7	-	TRBV2	TRBD1	TGTGCCAGACGGGACAGGAGCTCCTACGAGCAGTACTTC	CARRDRSSYEQYF
TRBJ2-1	-	TRBV11-2	-	TGTGCCAGCAGCTTAGGGTACAGTGCGCAGTTCTTC	CASSLGYSAQFF
TRBJ2-7	-	TRBV13	TRBD2	TGTGCCAGCAGCTTGGAGACTAGCGATCGGTTCGGGCAGTACTTC	CASSLETSDRFGQYF